This T cell receptor (beta chain) was obtained from a study of post-analysis software for immune sequencing data. Study-wide results and caveats: There were five or six TRBV segments more frequent in patients than controls, and TRBV5-6, TRBV5-1 and TRBV20-1 were among them.

Included in the TCR beta cDNA libraries were unique molecular identifiers. TCRdb independently ran MiXCR on the PCR reads; one entry per CDR3 protein. The sample holds about 540,000 distinct CDR3 sequences, under 40% seen once. Germline CDR1 SNHLY, CDR2 FYNNEI. This CDR3 is 12 amino acids long. V lost 7 bases to trimming and J lost 7 bases, with 12 bases between them. Points on this clonotype: Its specificity is not known.

The rearrangement uses TRBV2 and TRBJ2-3, with D unclear. The receptor was isolated from a girl aged 2-17 years with multiple sclerosis. Sequencing was done on a sample of blood. CDR3 DNA sequence: TGTGCCAGCACCCCTCTTACAAATACGCAGTATTTT. This codes for CASTPLTNTQYF.